Given below is one TCR beta chain in context. The data originate from a study of blood T cell repertoires in COVID-19. This table comes from immunoSEQ multiplex PCR, and its TCRdb copy is limited to in-frame clones, with some not included. In the table there are 130,000 or so clones, 81% of which are singletons. The TCR originated in a woman aged 60-75 years with active or convalescent COVID-19. The specimen was peripheral blood.

The CDR3, as DNA: TGCAGTGCTAGTCTACGCGGGGGGGCCGATGAGCAGTTCTTC. Protein sequence: CSASLRGGADEQFF. The chain couples TRBV20-1 to TRBJ2-1; TRBD2 matches 9 bases. V shed 3 bases and J 8 bases; nucleotides not matched to a gene: 8. CDR3 length: 14 amino acids. In germline, CDR1 is DFQATT, CDR2 SNEGSKA (reference sequence).